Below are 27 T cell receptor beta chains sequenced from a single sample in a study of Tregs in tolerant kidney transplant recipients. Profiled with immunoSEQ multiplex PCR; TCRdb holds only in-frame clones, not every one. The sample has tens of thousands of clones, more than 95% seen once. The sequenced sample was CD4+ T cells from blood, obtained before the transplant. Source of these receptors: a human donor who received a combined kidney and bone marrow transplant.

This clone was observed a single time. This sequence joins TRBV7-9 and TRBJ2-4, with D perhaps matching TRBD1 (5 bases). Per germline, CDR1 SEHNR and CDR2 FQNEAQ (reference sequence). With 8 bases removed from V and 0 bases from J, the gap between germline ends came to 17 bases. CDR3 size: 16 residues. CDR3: CASGRQTQLAKNIQYF. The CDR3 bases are TGTGCCAGCGGGCGACAGACTCAACTAGCCAAAAACATTCAGTACTTC.

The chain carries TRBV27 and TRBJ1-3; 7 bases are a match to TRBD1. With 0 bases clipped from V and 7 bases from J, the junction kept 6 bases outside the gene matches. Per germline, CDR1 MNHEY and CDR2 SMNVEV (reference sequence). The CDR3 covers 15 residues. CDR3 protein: CASSLSPNRGNTIYF. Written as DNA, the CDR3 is TGTGCCAGCAGTTTATCACCGAACAGGGGTAACACCATATATTTT.

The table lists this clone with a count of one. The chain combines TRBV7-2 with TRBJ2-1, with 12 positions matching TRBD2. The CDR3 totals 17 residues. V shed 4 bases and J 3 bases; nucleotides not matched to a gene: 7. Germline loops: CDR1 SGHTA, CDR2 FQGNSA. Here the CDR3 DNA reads TGTGCCAGCAGCTCCTGGACTAGCGGGACGTACTACAATGAGCAGTTCTTC. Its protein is CASSSWTSGTYYNEQFF.

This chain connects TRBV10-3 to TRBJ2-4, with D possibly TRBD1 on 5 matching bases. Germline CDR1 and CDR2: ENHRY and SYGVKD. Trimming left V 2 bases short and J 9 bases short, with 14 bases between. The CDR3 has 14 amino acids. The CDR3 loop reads CAISEQGSDGIQYF. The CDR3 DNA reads TGTGCCATCAGTGAGCAGGGATCTGATGGCATTCAGTACTTC.

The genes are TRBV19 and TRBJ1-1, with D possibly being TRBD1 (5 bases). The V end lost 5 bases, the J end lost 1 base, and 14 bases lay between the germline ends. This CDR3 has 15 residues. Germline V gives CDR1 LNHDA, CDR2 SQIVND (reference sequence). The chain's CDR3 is CASSPRVSQNTEAFF. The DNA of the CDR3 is TGTGCCAGTAGTCCCAGGGTATCCCAGAACACTGAAGCTTTCTTT.

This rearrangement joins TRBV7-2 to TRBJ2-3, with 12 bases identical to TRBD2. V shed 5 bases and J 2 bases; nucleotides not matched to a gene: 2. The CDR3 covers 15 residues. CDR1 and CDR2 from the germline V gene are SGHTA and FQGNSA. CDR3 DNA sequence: TGTGCCAGCAGCCGGACTAGCGGGAACACAGATACGCAGTATTTT. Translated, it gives CASSRTSGNTDTQYF.

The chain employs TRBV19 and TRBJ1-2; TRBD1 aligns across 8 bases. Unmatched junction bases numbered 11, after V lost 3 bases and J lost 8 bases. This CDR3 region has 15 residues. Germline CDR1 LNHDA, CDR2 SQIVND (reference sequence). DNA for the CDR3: TGTGCCAGTAGTATCCACACGGACAGGGCCGACGGCTACACCTTC. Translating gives CASSIHTDRADGYTF.

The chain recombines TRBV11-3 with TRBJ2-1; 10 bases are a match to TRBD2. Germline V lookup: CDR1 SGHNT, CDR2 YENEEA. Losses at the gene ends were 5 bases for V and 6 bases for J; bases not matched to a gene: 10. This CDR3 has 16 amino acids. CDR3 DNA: TGTGCCAGCAGCAGAGGGACTAGCGATGGGGGCAATGAGCAGTTCTTC. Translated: CASSRGTSDGGNEQFF.

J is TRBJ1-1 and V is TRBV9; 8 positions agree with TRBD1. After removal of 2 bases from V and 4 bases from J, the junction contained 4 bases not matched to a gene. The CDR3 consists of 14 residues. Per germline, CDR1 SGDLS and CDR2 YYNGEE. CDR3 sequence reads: CASSVLQGGTEAFF. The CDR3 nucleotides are TGTGCCAGCAGCGTTCTACAGGGGGGCACTGAAGCTTTCTTT.

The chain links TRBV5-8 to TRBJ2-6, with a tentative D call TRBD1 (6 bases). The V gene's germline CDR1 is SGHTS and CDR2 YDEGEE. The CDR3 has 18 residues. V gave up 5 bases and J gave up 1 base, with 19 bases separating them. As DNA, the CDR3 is TGTGCCAGCAGTCCCCGCAGGGGCATGACTTCTGGGGCCAACGTCCTGACTTTC. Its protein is CASSPRRGMTSGANVLTF. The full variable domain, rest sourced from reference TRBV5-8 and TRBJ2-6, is EAGVTQSPTHLIKTRGQQATLRCSPISGHTSVYWYQQALGLGLQFLLWYDEGEERNRGNFPPRFSGRQFPNYSSELNVNALELEDSALYLCASSPRRGMTSGANVLTFGAGSRLTVL.

CDR3 residues: CAWSGDSGLLDTQYF. Written as DNA, the CDR3 is TGTGCCTGGAGTGGAGACAGTGGATTATTAGATACGCAGTATTTT. The genes are TRBV30 and TRBJ2-3, with TRBD1 as a possible D gene (5 bases). Trimming pared 1 base from V and 5 bases from J, leaving 16 bases between. This CDR3 is built from 15 residues. CDR1 and CDR2 (germline): GTSNPN, SVGIG (reference sequence).

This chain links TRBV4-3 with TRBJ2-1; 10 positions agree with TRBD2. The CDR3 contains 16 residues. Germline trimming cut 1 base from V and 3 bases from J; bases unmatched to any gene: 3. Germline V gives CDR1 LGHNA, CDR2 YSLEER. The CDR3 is CASSQAGLADYNEQFF. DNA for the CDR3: TGCGCCAGCAGCCAAGCAGGACTAGCGGACTACAATGAGCAGTTCTTC.

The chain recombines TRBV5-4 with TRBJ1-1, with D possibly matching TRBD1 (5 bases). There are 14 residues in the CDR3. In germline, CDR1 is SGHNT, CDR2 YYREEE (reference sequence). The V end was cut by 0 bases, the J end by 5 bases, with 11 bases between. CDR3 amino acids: CASSLGQGGTEAFF. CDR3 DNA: TGTGCCAGCAGCTTGGGGCAGGGAGGGACTGAAGCTTTCTTT.

The CDR3 DNA reads TGTGCCTGTTCTCCCGACAGGAGGTACGAGCAGTACTTC. Its translation: CACSPDRRYEQYF. The V call is TRBV30, the J call TRBJ2-7, with TRBD1 as a possible D gene (6 bases). This CDR3 comprises 13 residues. Germline V gene sequence: CDR1 GTSNPN, CDR2 SVGIG (reference sequence). The germline V and J ends were trimmed by 6 bases and 4 bases, with 16 bases remaining between them.

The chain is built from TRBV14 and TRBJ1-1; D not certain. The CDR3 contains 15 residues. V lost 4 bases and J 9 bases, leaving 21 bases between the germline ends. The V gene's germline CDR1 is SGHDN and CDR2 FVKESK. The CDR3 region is CASSPHNSVRSKAFF. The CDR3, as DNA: TGTGCCAGCAGCCCACACAATTCGGTCAGGTCGAAAGCTTTCTTT.

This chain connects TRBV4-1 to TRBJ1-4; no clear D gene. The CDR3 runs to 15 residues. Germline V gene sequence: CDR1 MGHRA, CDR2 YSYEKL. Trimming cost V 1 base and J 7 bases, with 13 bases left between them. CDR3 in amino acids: CASSQGMGSGEKLFF. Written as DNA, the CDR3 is TGCGCCAGCAGCCAAGGTATGGGGAGTGGTGAAAAACTGTTTTTT.

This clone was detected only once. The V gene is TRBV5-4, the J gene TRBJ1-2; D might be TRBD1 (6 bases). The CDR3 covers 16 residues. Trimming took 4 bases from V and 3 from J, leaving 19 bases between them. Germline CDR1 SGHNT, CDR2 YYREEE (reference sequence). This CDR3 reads CASSPGGQLRDYGYTF. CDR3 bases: TGTGCCAGCAGCCCGGGGGGGCAGTTAAGAGACTATGGCTACACCTTC.

The DNA for the CDR3 is TGTGCCAGCAGCATAGGTGGGCAGGGGTTGACAGATACGCAGTATTTT. This sequence encodes CASSIGGQGLTDTQYF. J is TRBJ2-3 and V is TRBV5-4; TRBD1 is a possible D gene (6 bases). V lost 4 bases, J lost 3 bases, and 18 bases lay in between. Germline CDR1 and CDR2: SGHNT and YYREEE (reference sequence). CDR3 length equals 16 residues.

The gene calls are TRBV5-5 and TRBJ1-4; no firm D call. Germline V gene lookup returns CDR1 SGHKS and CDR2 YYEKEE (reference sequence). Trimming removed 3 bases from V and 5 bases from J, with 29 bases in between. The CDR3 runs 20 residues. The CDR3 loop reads CASSSRGTLPTLVPNEKLFF. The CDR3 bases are TGTGCCAGCAGCTCGCGGGGAACCCTACCAACCCTAGTCCCAAATGAAAAACTGTTTTTT.

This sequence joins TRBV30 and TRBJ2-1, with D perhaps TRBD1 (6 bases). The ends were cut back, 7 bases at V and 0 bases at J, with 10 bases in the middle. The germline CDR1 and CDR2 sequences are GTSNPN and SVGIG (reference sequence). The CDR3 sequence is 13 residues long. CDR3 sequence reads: CASDSYSYNEQFF. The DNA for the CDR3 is TGTGCCTCGGACAGTTACTCCTACAATGAGCAGTTCTTC.

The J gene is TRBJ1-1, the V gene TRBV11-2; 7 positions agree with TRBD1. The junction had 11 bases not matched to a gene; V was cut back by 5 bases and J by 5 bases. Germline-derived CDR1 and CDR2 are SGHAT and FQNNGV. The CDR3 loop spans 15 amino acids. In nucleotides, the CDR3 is TGTGCCAGCAGCACCCAGACAGGGATAGGAACTGAAGCTTTCTTT. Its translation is CASSTQTGIGTEAFF.

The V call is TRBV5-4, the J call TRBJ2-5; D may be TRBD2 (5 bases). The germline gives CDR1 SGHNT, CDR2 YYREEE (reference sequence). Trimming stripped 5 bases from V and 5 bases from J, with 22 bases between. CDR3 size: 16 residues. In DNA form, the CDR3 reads TGTGCCAGCAGTTTCCGAGTAGTGGGAGTAGGTGAGACCCAGTACTTC. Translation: CASSFRVVGVGETQYF.

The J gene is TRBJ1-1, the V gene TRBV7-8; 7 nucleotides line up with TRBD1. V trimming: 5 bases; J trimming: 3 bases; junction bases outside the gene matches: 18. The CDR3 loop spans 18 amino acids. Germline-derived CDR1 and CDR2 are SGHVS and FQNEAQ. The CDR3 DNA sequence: TGTGCCAGCAGCCCTAGAACCCCGAGACAGGGTATGGACACTGAAGCTTTCTTT. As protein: CASSPRTPRQGMDTEAFF. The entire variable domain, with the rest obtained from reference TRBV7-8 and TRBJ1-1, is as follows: GAGVSQSPRYKVAKRGQDVALRCDPISGHVSLFWYQQALGQGPEFLTYFQNEAQLDKSGLPSDRFFAERPEGSVSTLKIQRTQQEDSAVYLCASSPRTPRQGMDTEAFFGQGTRLTVV.

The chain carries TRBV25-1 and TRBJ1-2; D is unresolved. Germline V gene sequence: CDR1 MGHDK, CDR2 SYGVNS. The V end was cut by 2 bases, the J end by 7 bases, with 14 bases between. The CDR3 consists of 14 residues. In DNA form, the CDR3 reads TGTGCCAGCAGTGAAATTTCAGGTTTGGGTGGCTACACCTTC. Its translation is CASSEISGLGGYTF.

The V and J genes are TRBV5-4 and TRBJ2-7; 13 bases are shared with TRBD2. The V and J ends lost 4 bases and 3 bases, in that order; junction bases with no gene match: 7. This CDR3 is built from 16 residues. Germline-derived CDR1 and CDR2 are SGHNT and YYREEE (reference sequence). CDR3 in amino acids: CASSPRTSGSIYEQYF. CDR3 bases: TGTGCCAGCAGCCCGCGGACTAGCGGGAGTATCTACGAGCAGTACTTC.

CDR3 sequence: CASSLLYTAQPLEAFF. CDR3 DNA sequence: TGTGCCAGCAGTCTACTTTACACAGCCCAGCCCCTTGAAGCTTTCTTT. The gene calls are TRBV14 and TRBJ1-1; D not resolved. Between the trimmed V and J ends, which lost 6 bases and 7 bases, there was a span of 24 bases. CDR1 and CDR2 (germline): SGHDN, FVKESK. The CDR3 loop spans 16 amino acids.

The chain's CDR3 is CASRYTTNEQFF. CDR3 nucleotides: TGTGCCAGCAGATACACCACCAATGAGCAGTTCTTC. V and J are TRBV28 and TRBJ2-1; D call uncertain. The CDR3 spans 12 residues. Trimming shortened V by 6 bases and J by 6 bases, and 9 bases separated the two germline ends. Germline V gene data show CDR1 as MDHEN and CDR2 as SYDVKM.